This TCR beta chain stems from a study of T cells in Graves' hyperthyroidism and ophthalmopathy. Study-wide findings and caveats: Ophthalmopathy cases were set apart from stable hyperthyroidism by a 13 V-J model. Most expanded thyroid clonotypes above 0.001 also appeared in blood.

The study excluded patients with uncontrolled infection, other autoimmune disease, pregnancy or lactation. V trimming: 8 bases; J trimming: 4 bases; junction bases outside the gene matches: 10. The germline gives CDR1 MGHRA, CDR2 YSYEKL. This CDR3 spans 14 amino acids. With respect to this clonotype: Its antigen is not identified.

RNA transcripts served as the template for amplifying TCR beta CDR3 regions. The HTBI set primed first-round TCR CDR3 RT-PCR. TCRdb itself ran the multiplex PCR reads through MiXCR, one entry per CDR3 protein. The top ten clones hold around 16% of a sample with 350,000 or so distinct CDR3 sequences, about a sixth of them seen once. Sequenced: blood. The TCR was taken from a woman aged 35 to 49 with Graves' ophthalmopathy. The chain couples TRBV4-1 to TRBJ1-2; 7 positions match TRBD1. The CDR3 coding sequence is TGCGCCAGCGGAACTGAGGGGACAGCCTATGGCTACACCTTC. Protein sequence: CASGTEGTAYGYTF.